Each of the 24 T cell receptor beta chains below was sequenced from the same sample in a study of vaccination and CD4 T cells after COVID-19. Treatment specified: roughly 11-day PBMC culture with coronavirus spike peptide pools or control peptides (ViraFEST assay). Oncomine TCR Beta short-read sequencing was applied to DNA from cultured CD4+ T cells. TCRdb reprocessed the PCR reads with MiXCR, giving one entry per CDR3 protein. The repertoire holds 7,500 to 9,000 distinct CDR3 sequences, approximately 50% seen once, with around two fifths in the top ten. These receptors have no identified antigens. The sample taken for sequencing was CD4+ T cells from blood, cultured in vitro. All receptors come from a human donor who had recovered from COVID-19.

The chain joins TRBV20-1 to TRBJ1-2, with D possibly TRBD1 on 6 matching bases. Between the trimmed V and J ends, which lost 6 bases and 4 bases, there was a span of 9 bases. Germline CDR1 is DFQATT and CDR2 is SNEGSKA (reference sequence). This CDR3 has 11 amino acids. The CDR3 nucleotides are TGCAGTGCACAGGGTAGCTATGGCTACACCTTC. This translates into CSAQGSYGYTF.

J is TRBJ2-5 and V is TRBV20-1, with TRBD2 identical over 14 bases. Unmatched junction bases numbered 7, after V lost 6 bases and J lost 7 bases. This CDR3 contains 14 residues. Per germline, CDR1 DFQATT and CDR2 SNEGSKA (reference sequence). The CDR3 spells CSAPGLAGVATQYF. The CDR3, as DNA: TGCAGTGCCCCGGGACTAGCGGGAGTGGCGACCCAGTACTTC.

This clonotype was seen a single time. The J gene is TRBJ2-1, the V gene TRBV7-2; no firm D call. CDR1 and CDR2 from the germline V gene are SGHTA and FQGNSA. The CDR3 has 13 residues. Trimming left V 1 base short and J 7 bases short, with 8 bases between. The CDR3 bases are TGTGCCAGCAGCTTAGTCTTGGGTAATGAGCAGTTCTTC. It codes for CASSLVLGNEQFF.

Within the sample, this clonotype is medium-sized (0.01 to 0.1%). The chain couples TRBV5-4 to TRBJ1-6, with a weak D call TRBD1 (6 bases). The germline CDR1 and CDR2 sequences are SGHNT and YYREEE (reference sequence). Trimming shortened V by 1 base and J by 7 bases, and 12 bases separated the two germline ends. The CDR3 covers 15 residues. CDR3 nucleotide sequence: TGTGCCAGCAGCTTGTGGCAGGGGACAAATTCACCCCTCCACTTT. It codes for CASSLWQGTNSPLHF.

This clonotype was detected only once. V usage is TRBV24-1 and J usage is TRBJ1-1; unclear D gene. V was pared by 0 bases and J by 6 bases, with 10 bases between. The CDR3 covers 14 residues. Germline assignment: CDR1 KGHDR and CDR2 SFDVKD. The CDR3 spells CATSDLVQVPEAFF. CDR3 bases: TGTGCCACCAGTGATTTGGTTCAGGTCCCTGAAGCTTTCTTT.

This clonotype is termed medium-sized. The chain has TRBV7-9 and TRBJ1-1; tentatively, D is TRBD1 (5 bases). The CDR3 length is 15 residues. Germline V lookup: CDR1 SEHNR, CDR2 FQNEAQ (reference sequence). V was cut by 2 bases and J by 0 bases, with 10 bases left in between. The CDR3 region has the DNA TGTGCCAGCAGCTTATCAGGGTTAATGAACACTGAAGCTTTCTTT. Its protein is CASSLSGLMNTEAFF.

The chain has TRBV6-1 and TRBJ1-2; TRBD1 matches at 9 bases. The germline V gene has CDR1 MNHNS and CDR2 SASEGT. This CDR3 comprises 14 residues. After removal of 6 bases from V and 6 bases from J, the junction contained 8 bases not matched to a gene. The CDR3 sequence: CASRTRRQGDGYTF. The CDR3 DNA reads TGTGCCAGCAGAACTCGCAGACAGGGGGATGGCTACACCTTC.

The chain joins TRBV12-3 or TRBV12-4 to TRBJ1-2, with D unclear. The CDR3 loop spans 15 amino acids. V gave up 1 base and J gave up 3 bases, with 12 bases separating them. This CDR3 is CASSLVPRADYGYTF. The CDR3 DNA reads as TGTGCCAGCAGTTTAGTTCCGAGGGCAGACTATGGCTACACCTTC.

V and J are TRBV21-1 and TRBJ2-3. TRBV21-1 is labeled a pseudogene. This CDR3 has 14 residues. CDR3 in amino acids: CASSNLRVTDTQYF. The CDR3 DNA reads TGTGCCAGCAGCAATCTCCGTGTCACAGATACGCAGTATTTT.

CDR3 nucleotides: TGTGCCAGCAGCGTCTACGGGGAAGAGACCCAGTACTTC. Encoded protein: CASSVYGEETQYF. The rearrangement joins TRBV7-9 to TRBJ2-5; TRBD2 might be the D (5 bases). The CDR3 length is 13 residues. V lost 5 bases and J lost 3, with 10 bases in between. The germline CDR1 and CDR2 sequences are SEHNR and FQNEAQ (reference sequence).

V and J are TRBV6-1 and TRBJ1-5; D unclear. The CDR3 consists of 13 residues. Germline CDR1 MNHNS, CDR2 SASEGT. The V end lost 6 bases, the J end lost 3 bases, and 9 bases lay between the germline ends. The CDR3 sequence: CASRVGYNQPQHF. CDR3 coding DNA: TGTGCCAGCAGGGTAGGGTACAATCAGCCCCAGCATTTT.

This sequence joins TRBV28 and TRBJ1-3; D is perhaps TRBD1 (5 bases). V was cut by 2 bases and J by 4 bases, with 9 bases left in between. The CDR3 extends over 14 amino acids. Germline V lookup: CDR1 MDHEN, CDR2 SYDVKM. CDR3 coding DNA: TGTGCCAGCAGTTTACAGGGTTCGGGAAACACCATATATTTT. Its translation: CASSLQGSGNTIYF.

V gene TRBV10-3 combines with J gene TRBJ1-2; possible D gene TRBD1, 6 bases. The CDR3 length is 13 residues. Germline V lookup: CDR1 ENHRY, CDR2 SYGVKD. Trimming pared 5 bases from V and 4 bases from J, leaving 11 bases between. This chain's CDR3 is CAISSTTGYGYTF. The DNA of the CDR3 is TGTGCCATCAGTTCAACGACAGGCTATGGCTACACCTTC.

Concerning this clonotype: Germline and junction disagree at one end, which may indicate a read error. This chain uses TRBV15 with TRBJ2-7; D is possibly TRBD1 (5 bases). The CDR3 loop spans 15 amino acids. The germline CDR1 and CDR2 sequences are LNHNV and YYDKDF (reference sequence). CDR3 bases: TGTGCCACCAGCACTTTCAGCAGGGCTTCCTATGAGCAGTACTTC. Its translation is CATSTFSRASYEQYF.

The gene calls are TRBV7-9 and TRBJ1-2, with TRBD1 matching 7 bases. The J segment lost 3 bases and the V segment lost 5 bases, leaving 6 bases of the junction unmatched. CDR1 and CDR2 from the germline V gene are SEHNR and FQNEAQ (reference sequence). This CDR3 has 14 residues. In DNA form, the CDR3 reads TGTGCCAGCAGCGAGAACAGGGGCTACTATGGCTACACCTTC. Its translation is CASSENRGYYGYTF. Looking up the rest from reference TRBV7-9 and TRBJ1-2 gives the full variable domain: DTGVSQNPRHKITKRGQNVTFRCDPISEHNRLYWYRQTLGQGPEFLTYFQNEAQLEKSRLLSDRFSAERPKGSFSTLEIQRTEQGDSAMYLCASSENRGYYGYTFGSGTRLTVV.

The chain uses TRBV7-9 and TRBJ1-2; D gene uncertain. The germline V and J ends were trimmed by 3 bases and 8 bases, with 13 bases remaining between them. The germline CDR1 and CDR2 sequences are SEHNR and FQNEAQ (reference sequence). The CDR3 is made up of 13 amino acids. The chain's CDR3 is CASSFDSGSGYTF. In nucleotides, the CDR3 is TGTGCCAGCAGCTTCGATTCAGGAAGCGGCTACACCTTC.

This sequence joins TRBV28 and TRBJ1-3; weak D call: TRBD1 (5 bases). This CDR3 contains 16 residues. CDR1 and CDR2 (germline): MDHEN, SYDVKM. The germline V and J ends were trimmed by 5 bases and 2 bases, with 16 bases remaining between them. The CDR3 reads CASSTTVQVAGNTIYF. Written as DNA, the CDR3 is TGTGCCAGCAGTACAACCGTACAGGTTGCTGGAAACACCATATATTTT.

The gene calls are TRBV7-2 and TRBJ1-1; unclear D gene. V dropped 5 bases and J dropped 10 bases, with 17 bases sitting between them. This CDR3 spans 13 amino acids. Germline CDR1 is SGHTA and CDR2 is FQGNSA. The CDR3, as DNA: TGTGCCAGCAGCCGCACCGGGCCCCTGGGAGCTTTCTTT. Translating it yields CASSRTGPLGAFF. The full variable domain, completed using reference TRBV7-2 and TRBJ1-1, is GAGVSQSPSNKVTEKGKDVELRCDPISGHTALYWYRQSLGQGLEFLIYFQGNSAPDKSGLPSDRFSAERTGGSVSTLTIQRTQQEDSAVYLCASSRTGPLGAFFGQGTRLTVV.

This clonotype was seen just once. The J gene is TRBJ2-3, the V gene TRBV5-4, with D possibly TRBD2 on 6 matching bases. This CDR3 region has 15 residues. The germline V and J ends were trimmed by 2 bases and 1 base, with 11 bases remaining between them. In germline, CDR1 is SGHNT, CDR2 YYREEE (reference sequence). CDR3 coding DNA: TGTGCCAGCAGCTTCCAGCGCGGGGGCACAGATACGCAGTATTTT. Protein: CASSFQRGGTDTQYF.

The chain recombines TRBV6-2 or TRBV6-3 with TRBJ1-5; TRBD1 matches at 7 bases. CDR1 MNHEY and CDR2 SVGEGT come from the germline V gene. J gave up 3 bases and V 0 bases, and 8 bases lay outside the gene matches. The CDR3 spans 17 residues. The CDR3 coding sequence is TGTGCCAGCAGTTACTCATCAGGGGGGCTTTTCAATCAGCCCCAGCATTTT. As protein: CASSYSSGGLFNQPQHF.

The table lists this clonotype with a few counts. The chain links TRBV6-1 to TRBJ1-1, with 7 nucleotides matching TRBD1. The trim removed 5 bases at V and 0 bases at J, leaving 3 bases unmatched. The CDR3 extends over 14 amino acids. In germline, CDR1 is MNHNS, CDR2 SASEGT. CDR3 in DNA: TGTGCCAGCAGTCCAGGGGGGGTGAACACTGAAGCTTTCTTT. It encodes CASSPGGVNTEAFF.

This rearrangement joins TRBV7-9 to TRBJ1-2; tentative D call: TRBD1 (6 bases). The CDR3 is 17 residues long. Per the germline V gene, CDR1 is SEHNR and CDR2 is FQNEAQ (reference sequence). V was cut by 1 base and J by 7 bases, with 22 bases left in between. CDR3 protein: CASSLGLGGDRRFGYTF. For the CDR3, the DNA is TGTGCCAGCAGCTTAGGTTTGGGAGGTGACAGGCGTTTTGGCTACACCTTC. Combining the CDR3 with reference TRBV7-9 and TRBJ1-2 gives the whole variable domain DTGVSQNPRHKITKRGQNVTFRCDPISEHNRLYWYRQTLGQGPEFLTYFQNEAQLEKSRLLSDRFSAERPKGSFSTLEIQRTEQGDSAMYLCASSLGLGGDRRFGYTFGSGTRLTVV.

Only a few counts were recorded for this clonotype. This chain links TRBV6-5 with TRBJ2-7; TRBD2 matches 7 bases. The CDR3 has 14 amino acids. Trimming took 2 bases from V and 3 from J; bases not matched to a gene: 4. Germline CDR1 and CDR2: MNHEY and SVGAGI. The CDR3 protein is CASSYGGDFYEQYF. The CDR3 DNA follows: TGTGCCAGCAGTTACGGGGGGGATTTCTACGAGCAGTACTTC.

This clonotype was recorded a few times. The gene calls are TRBV6-2 or TRBV6-3 and TRBJ2-5; the D gene is possibly TRBD2 (6 bases). V lost 6 bases and J 3 bases, leaving 17 bases between the germline ends. Per germline, CDR1 MNHEY and CDR2 SVGEGT. The CDR3 length is 15 residues. This CDR3 is CASRDWDSAKETQYF. CDR3 DNA: TGTGCCAGCAGAGACTGGGACTCGGCCAAAGAGACCCAGTACTTC.